This entry is about one TCR beta chain. Its target is unknown. Extraction of RNA preceded its reverse transcription into cDNA, which served as the sequencing template. Libraries were prepared by immunoSEQ multiplex PCR; TCRdb keeps only in-frame clonotypes and omits some of them. The profile covers approximately 100,000 clones, with around 50% appearing a single time and 8% to 10% taken by the ten largest. The germline V gene has CDR1 SQVTM and CDR2 ANQGSEA. The J segment lost 6 bases and the V segment lost 4 bases, leaving 6 bases of the junction unmatched. The CDR3 length is 14 residues. This sample was included in a study of CD8+ T cells in alopecia areata. Study conclusions and caveats: Scalp samples also yield sequences of resident alphabeta T cells from normal skin. Sharing of TCR sequences between patients (possibly for HLA-related reasons) was less clear than in mice. Affected scalp, especially in alopecia totalis/universalis, had a higher clonality than normal scalp did.

PBMCs served as the source from which CD4+ and CD8+ T cells were sorted. This TCR derives from a human donor in good health. The sequenced sample was CD4+ T cells sorted from blood. J is TRBJ1-4 and V is TRBV29-1; 9 bases fit TRBD1. CDR3 coding DNA: TGCAGCGTTGTGGAACAGGGGGCCGATGAAAAACTGTTTTTT. Residues: CSVVEQGADEKLFF.